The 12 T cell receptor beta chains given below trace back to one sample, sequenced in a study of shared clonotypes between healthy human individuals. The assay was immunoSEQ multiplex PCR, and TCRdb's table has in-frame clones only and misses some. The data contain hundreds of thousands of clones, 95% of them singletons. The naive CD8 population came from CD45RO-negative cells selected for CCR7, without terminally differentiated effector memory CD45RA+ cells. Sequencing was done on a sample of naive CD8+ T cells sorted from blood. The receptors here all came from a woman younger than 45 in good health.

The DNA for the CDR3 is TGTGCCAGCTCTCGACGGGGGGTATTGAGCGAGCAGTACTTC. Its protein product is CASSRRGVLSEQYF. The V gene is TRBV27, the J gene TRBJ2-7; 7 nucleotides agree with TRBD2. Germline V gene lookup returns CDR1 MNHEY and CDR2 SMNVEV (reference sequence). This CDR3 has 14 residues. Trimming removed 8 bases from V and 6 bases from J; junction bases left unmatched: 13.

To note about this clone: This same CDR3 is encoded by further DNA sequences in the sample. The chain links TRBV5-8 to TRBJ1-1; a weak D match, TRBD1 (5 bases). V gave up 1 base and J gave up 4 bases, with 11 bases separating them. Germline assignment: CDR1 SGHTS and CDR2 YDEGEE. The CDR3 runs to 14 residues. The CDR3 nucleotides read TGTGCCAGCAGCTTGACGGGGCTGGGCACTGAAGCTTTCTTT. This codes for CASSLTGLGTEAFF.

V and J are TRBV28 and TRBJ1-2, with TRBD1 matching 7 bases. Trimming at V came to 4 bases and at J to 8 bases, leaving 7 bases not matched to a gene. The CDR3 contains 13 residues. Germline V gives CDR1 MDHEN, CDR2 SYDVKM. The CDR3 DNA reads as TGTGCCAGCAGTTCTGACAGGGACGAAGGCTACACCTTC. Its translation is CASSSDRDEGYTF.

CDR3 coding DNA: TGTGCCAGCAGCTTCCCTAGGGATCTAGCGGGAGTAGGCGAGACCCAGTACTTC. Translating it yields CASSFPRDLAGVGETQYF. This chain joins TRBV11-1 and TRBJ2-5, with TRBD2 identical over 10 bases. CDR1 is SGHAT, CDR2 FQDESV, per germline (reference sequence). The CDR3 runs to 18 residues. Germline trimming cut 3 bases from V and 5 bases from J; bases unmatched to any gene: 15.

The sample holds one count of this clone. The chain's CDR3 is CASGSTSWGRQNTDTQYF. The DNA for the CDR3 is TGTGCTAGTGGTTCAACGTCATGGGGGCGTCAAAACACAGATACGCAGTATTTT. The chain is built from TRBV12-5 and TRBJ2-3; possibly TRBD1 for D (6 bases). CDR3 size: 18 residues. V lost 4 bases and J lost 2, with 22 bases in between. CDR1 and CDR2 from the germline V gene are LGHNT and FRNRAP.

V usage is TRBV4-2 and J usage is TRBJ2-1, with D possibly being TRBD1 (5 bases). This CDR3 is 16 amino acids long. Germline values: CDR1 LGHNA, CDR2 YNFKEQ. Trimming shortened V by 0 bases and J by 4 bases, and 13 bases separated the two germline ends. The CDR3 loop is CASSQEAGQIYNEQFF. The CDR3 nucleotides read TGTGCCAGCAGCCAAGAGGCCGGACAAATATACAATGAGCAGTTCTTC.

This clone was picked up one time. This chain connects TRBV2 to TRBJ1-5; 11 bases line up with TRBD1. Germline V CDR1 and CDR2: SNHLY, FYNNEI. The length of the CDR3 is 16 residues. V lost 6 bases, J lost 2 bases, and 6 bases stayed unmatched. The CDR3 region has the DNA TGTGCCAGCAGGACTCCGGGACAGGGGGGCAATCAGCCCCAGCATTTT. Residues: CASRTPGQGGNQPQHF.

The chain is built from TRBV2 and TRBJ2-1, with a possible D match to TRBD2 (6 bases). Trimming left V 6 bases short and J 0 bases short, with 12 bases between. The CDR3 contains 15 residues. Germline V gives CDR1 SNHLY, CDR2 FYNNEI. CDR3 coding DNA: TGTGCCAGCAGCGGAGGGGAGAGCTCCTACAATGAGCAGTTCTTC. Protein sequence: CASSGGESSYNEQFF.

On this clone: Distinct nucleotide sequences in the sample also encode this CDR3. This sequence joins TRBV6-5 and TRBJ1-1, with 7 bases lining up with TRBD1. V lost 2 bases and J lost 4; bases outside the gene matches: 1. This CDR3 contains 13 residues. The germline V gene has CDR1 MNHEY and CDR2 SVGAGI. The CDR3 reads CASSYGTATEAFF. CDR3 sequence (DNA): TGTGCCAGCAGTTACGGGACAGCCACTGAAGCTTTCTTT.

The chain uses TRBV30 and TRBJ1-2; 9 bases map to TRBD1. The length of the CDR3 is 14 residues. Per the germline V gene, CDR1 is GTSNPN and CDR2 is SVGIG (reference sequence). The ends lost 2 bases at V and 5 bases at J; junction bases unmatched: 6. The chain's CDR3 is CAWSPWDRVYGYTF. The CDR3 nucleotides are TGTGCCTGGAGTCCGTGGGACAGGGTTTATGGCTACACCTTC. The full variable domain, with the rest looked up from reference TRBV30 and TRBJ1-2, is SQTIHQWPATLVQPVGSPLSLECTVEGTSNPNLYWYRQAAGRGLQLLFYSVGIGQISSEVPQNLSASRPQDRQFILSSKKLLLSDSGFYLCAWSPWDRVYGYTFGSGTRLTVV.

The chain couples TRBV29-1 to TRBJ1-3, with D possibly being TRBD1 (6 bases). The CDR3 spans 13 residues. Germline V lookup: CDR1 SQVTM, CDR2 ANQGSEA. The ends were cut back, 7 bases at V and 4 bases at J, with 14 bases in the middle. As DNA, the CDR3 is TGCAGCGCGTTACAGGGAGAAGGAAACACCATATATTTT. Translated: CSALQGEGNTIYF.

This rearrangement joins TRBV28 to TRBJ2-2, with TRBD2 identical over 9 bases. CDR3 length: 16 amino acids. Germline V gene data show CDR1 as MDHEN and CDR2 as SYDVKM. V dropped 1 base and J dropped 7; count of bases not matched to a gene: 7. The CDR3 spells CASSLSAGGSGGELFF. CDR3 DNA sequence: TGTGCCAGCAGTTTATCAGCGGGAGGCTCTGGCGGGGAGCTGTTTTTT.